This passage covers 25 T cell receptor beta chains from one sample sequenced in a study of T cells in Graves' hyperthyroidism and ophthalmopathy. Amplification of TCR beta CDR3 regions was performed using RNA transcripts as template. Primed by the HTBI set, a first-round RT-PCR was run on the TCR CDR3. TCRdb re-called the multiplex PCR reads with MiXCR, one entry per CDR3 protein. Here the sample spans about 640,000 distinct CDR3 sequences, less than 25% being singletons. The sequenced material came from blood. These receptor sequences come from a young man with Graves' ophthalmopathy.

The V and J genes are TRBV6-2 or TRBV6-3 and TRBJ2-3, with TRBD2 matching 16 bases. This CDR3 spans 19 amino acids. J gave up 4 bases and V 6 bases, and 13 bases lay outside the gene matches. Germline loops: CDR1 MNHEY, CDR2 SVGEGT. CDR3 region: CASSSRRGLAGGPADTQYF. DNA for the CDR3: TGTGCCAGCAGCTCGAGAAGGGGACTAGCGGGAGGGCCGGCAGATACGCAGTATTTT.

This chain's CDR3 is CASSKGGAYEQYF. DNA of the CDR3: TGTGCCAGTAGTAAAGGAGGGGCTTACGAGCAGTACTTC. The V call is TRBV19, the J call TRBJ2-7, with D possibly being TRBD2 (6 bases). The CDR3 contains 13 residues. V was pared by 4 bases and J by 4 bases, with 11 bases between. CDR1 LNHDA and CDR2 SQIVND come from the germline V gene (reference sequence).

Only a few counts were recorded for this clonotype. The chain has TRBV19 and TRBJ2-5; 9 bases line up with TRBD1. The germline V gene has CDR1 LNHDA and CDR2 SQIVND (reference sequence). There are 14 residues in the CDR3. After removal of 0 bases from V and 7 bases from J, the junction contained 3 bases not matched to a gene. CDR3 region: CASSIEDRGRTQYF. The DNA of the CDR3 is TGTGCCAGTAGTATAGAGGACAGGGGTCGGACCCAGTACTTC.

The rearrangement joins TRBV6-5 to TRBJ1-2, with 8 positions matching TRBD1. The germline gives CDR1 MNHEY, CDR2 SVGAGI. V lost 1 base and J lost 1; bases outside the gene matches: 2. The CDR3 spans 15 residues. CDR3 in amino acids: CASSYWDRNNYGYTF. CDR3 coding DNA: TGTGCCAGCAGTTACTGGGACAGGAATAACTATGGCTACACCTTC.

The chain uses TRBV2 and TRBJ2-4, with D tentatively TRBD1 (7 bases). Germline V lookup: CDR1 SNHLY, CDR2 FYNNEI. The CDR3 has 14 amino acids. Trimming took 7 bases from V and 10 from J, leaving 20 bases between them. The CDR3 spells CASKQGQGGLIQYF. As DNA, the CDR3 is TGTGCCAGCAAACAGGGCCAGGGGGGCTTGATTCAGTACTTC.

The chain has TRBV5-6 and TRBJ2-2, with D possibly matching TRBD2 (5 bases). Germline values: CDR1 SGHDT, CDR2 YYEEEE. V was pared by 3 bases and J by 3 bases, with 15 bases between. There are 16 residues in the CDR3. This CDR3 is CASSSRGQLYTGELFF. For the CDR3, the DNA is TGTGCCAGCAGCTCGAGAGGGCAGCTATACACCGGGGAGCTGTTTTTT.

This clonotype came up many times. The genes are TRBV11-3 and TRBJ2-1; 11 positions match TRBD2. The CDR3 extends over 20 amino acids. J gave up 3 bases and V 1 base, and 14 bases lay outside the gene matches. CDR1 and CDR2 (germline): SGHNT, YENEEA. As DNA, the CDR3 is TGTGCCAGCAGCTTAGGGGGTCCTAGCGGGAGGCCCTGGATCTACAATGAGCAGTTCTTC. Residues: CASSLGGPSGRPWIYNEQFF. The entire variable domain, with the rest obtained from reference TRBV11-3 and TRBJ2-1, is as follows: EAGVVQSPRYKIIEKKQPVAFWCNPISGHNTLYWYLQNLGQGPELLIRYENEEAVDDSQLPKDRFSAERLKGVDSTLKIQPAELGDSAVYLCASSLGGPSGRPWIYNEQFFGPGTRLTVL.

In its sample, this clonotype was seen a few times. The J gene is TRBJ2-7, the V gene TRBV28; 12 bases align to TRBD2. This CDR3 comprises 14 residues. Trimming took 6 bases from V and 4 from J; bases not matched to a gene: 4. The V gene's germline CDR1 is MDHEN and CDR2 SYDVKM. The CDR3 coding sequence is TGTGCCAGCAGGCGACTAGCGGGAGTATACGAGCAGTACTTC. This codes for CASRRLAGVYEQYF.

Only a few counts were recorded for this clonotype. This chain connects TRBV5-1 to TRBJ1-2; D ambiguous. The CDR3 covers 14 residues. Germline V gene lookup returns CDR1 SGHRS and CDR2 YFSETQ. V lost 0 bases and J 2 bases, leaving 8 bases between the germline ends. CDR3 in DNA: TGCGCCAGCAGCTTGGAGGGCGACAACTATGGCTACACCTTC. It yields the protein CASSLEGDNYGYTF.

A few counts support this clonotype. The rearrangement joins TRBV6-5 to TRBJ2-7, with D possibly matching TRBD2 (5 bases). Germline loops: CDR1 MNHEY, CDR2 SVGAGI. The length of the CDR3 is 14 residues. V lost 2 bases, J lost 1 base, and 9 bases lay in between. The CDR3 reads CASSYTRDSYEQYF. In DNA form, the CDR3 reads TGTGCCAGCAGTTACACCCGGGATTCCTACGAGCAGTACTTC.

The chain uses TRBV5-1 and TRBJ2-7, with 8 bases aligning to TRBD2. Looked up from germline, CDR1 is SGHRS and CDR2 is YFSETQ. Trimming cost V 4 bases and J 5 bases; bases outside gene matches: 5. The CDR3 extends over 13 amino acids. The CDR3 here is CASSRAGVDEQYF. DNA of the CDR3: TGCGCCAGCAGCCGAGCGGGAGTAGACGAGCAGTACTTC.

This clonotype appeared many times. This chain connects TRBV28 to TRBJ2-7, with D unresolved. V lost 6 bases, J lost 0 bases, and 12 bases lay in between. Germline V lookup: CDR1 MDHEN, CDR2 SYDVKM. The CDR3 extends over 14 amino acids. The CDR3 DNA follows: TGTGCCAGCAGACCTCGACCCCGCTCCTACGAGCAGTACTTC. Its protein product is CASRPRPRSYEQYF.

This clonotype showed up many times. The gene calls are TRBV29-1 and TRBJ2-5; D not resolved. This CDR3 region has 11 residues. Germline CDR1 and CDR2: SQVTM and ANQGSEA. The V gene lost 2 bases and the J gene lost 5 bases, with 6 bases spanning the gap. CDR3 protein: CSVENLETQYF. The CDR3, as DNA: TGCAGCGTTGAAAATTTGGAGACCCAGTACTTC.

This clonotype appeared a few times. V usage is TRBV6-1 and J usage is TRBJ2-2; D not certain. Germline CDR1 is MNHNS and CDR2 is SASEGT. V lost 4 bases to trimming and J lost 1 base, with 10 bases between them. The CDR3 extends over 15 amino acids. The CDR3: CASSATWLNTGELFF. In nucleotides, the CDR3 is TGTGCCAGCAGTGCTACGTGGCTGAACACCGGGGAGCTGTTTTTT.

The rearrangement uses TRBV25-1 and TRBJ2-5; TRBD1 agrees at 9 bases. This CDR3 spans 15 amino acids. Trimming took 3 bases from V and 5 from J; bases not matched to a gene: 7. In germline, CDR1 is MGHDK, CDR2 SYGVNS. The chain's CDR3 is CASSDLTGGPETQYF. The CDR3 region has the DNA TGTGCCAGCAGTGATTTGACAGGGGGTCCGGAGACCCAGTACTTC.

The chain recombines TRBV28 with TRBJ2-3; D uncertain. Per germline, CDR1 MDHEN and CDR2 SYDVKM. The V and J ends lost 7 bases and 2 bases respectively, with 7 bases between them. This CDR3 comprises 12 residues. The CDR3 loop reads CASNQDTDTQYF. DNA for the CDR3: TGTGCCAGCAACCAGGACACAGATACGCAGTATTTT.

The chain combines TRBV9 with TRBJ2-7; either TRBD1 or TRBD2 may fit D (5 bases each). The CDR3 length is 14 residues. V shed 0 bases and J shed 2 bases, with 9 bases lying between them. Per the germline V gene, CDR1 is SGDLS and CDR2 is YYNGEE. In nucleotides, the CDR3 is TGTGCCAGCAGCGTAGCCGGGACGCCCTACGAGCAGTACTTC. It is translated as CASSVAGTPYEQYF.

The chain joins TRBV14 to TRBJ1-1, with 7 bases that match TRBD1. The CDR3 is made up of 17 amino acids. Germline CDR1 is SGHDN and CDR2 is FVKESK. V trimming: 0 bases; J trimming: 0 bases; junction bases outside the gene matches: 7. The CDR3 region has the DNA TGTGCCAGCAGCCAAGAACTGGGGACAGCATTGAACACTGAAGCTTTCTTT. Its protein product is CASSQELGTALNTEAFF.

In its sample, this clonotype was seen a few times. The genes are TRBV11-2 and TRBJ2-2; TRBD2 is a possible D gene (7 bases). Trimming removed 6 bases from V and 8 bases from J, with 22 bases in between. This CDR3 comprises 16 residues. The V gene's germline CDR1 is SGHAT and CDR2 FQNNGV. CDR3: CASRIRGGHPPGELFF. DNA for the CDR3: TGTGCCAGCAGAATAAGGGGGGGACACCCACCGGGGGAGCTGTTTTTT.

The J gene is TRBJ2-1, the V gene TRBV6-1, with D possibly matching TRBD1 (6 bases). The CDR3 is 15 amino acids. Between the trimmed V and J ends, which lost 4 bases and 7 bases, there was a span of 17 bases. Germline assignment: CDR1 MNHNS and CDR2 SASEGT. CDR3 amino acids: CASSAGDTQRNEQFF. The CDR3 DNA sequence: TGTGCCAGCAGTGCTGGGGACACTCAAAGGAATGAGCAGTTCTTC.

The table lists this clonotype with a few counts. J is TRBJ1-5 and V is TRBV20-1; the match to TRBD1 covers 9 bases. Germline CDR1 is DFQATT and CDR2 is SNEGSKA (reference sequence). After removal of 5 bases from V and 5 bases from J, the junction contained 7 bases not matched to a gene. The CDR3 has 14 amino acids. DNA of the CDR3: TGCAGTGCTTACCCGGGACAGGGTTATCAGCCCCAGCATTTT. This translates into CSAYPGQGYQPQHF.

In this sample, this clonotype turned up many times. V usage is TRBV11-2 and J usage is TRBJ2-7; 16 bases are a match to TRBD2. V lost 4 bases, J lost 4 bases, and 1 base stayed unmatched. The CDR3 consists of 15 residues. Germline CDR1 reads SGHAT; CDR2 reads FQNNGV. The CDR3 region has the DNA TGTGCCAGCAGCTGGGGACTAGCGGGAGGGTACGAGCAGTACTTC. This encodes CASSWGLAGGYEQYF.

The chain employs TRBV7-2 and TRBJ1-6, with TRBD1 matching over 9 bases. Germline V gene sequence: CDR1 SGHTA, CDR2 FQGNSA. The V gene end was trimmed by 5 bases and the J gene end by 5 bases; junction bases not matched to a gene: 4. CDR3 length equals 15 residues. CDR3 nucleotides: TGTGCCAGCAGCGGGTGGACAGGGGATAATTCACCCCTCCACTTT. It codes for CASSGWTGDNSPLHF.

Many counts were recorded for this clonotype. The gene calls are TRBV2 and TRBJ1-2, with 9 bases identical to TRBD1. The germline CDR1 and CDR2 sequences are SNHLY and FYNNEI. Trimming cost V 5 bases and J 8 bases; bases outside gene matches: 9. The CDR3 totals 14 residues. CDR3 residues: CASSPRQGGNGYTF. CDR3 nucleotides: TGTGCCAGCAGTCCGCGACAGGGGGGGAACGGCTACACCTTC.

V and J are TRBV12-3 or TRBV12-4 and TRBJ2-1; tentatively, D is TRBD2 (6 bases). The CDR3 sequence is 14 residues long. V was pared by 4 bases and J by 9 bases, with 16 bases between. The CDR3 loop is CASSSRDFLSEQFF. CDR3 nucleotide sequence: TGTGCCAGCAGTTCCCGGGACTTCCTTAGTGAGCAGTTCTTC.